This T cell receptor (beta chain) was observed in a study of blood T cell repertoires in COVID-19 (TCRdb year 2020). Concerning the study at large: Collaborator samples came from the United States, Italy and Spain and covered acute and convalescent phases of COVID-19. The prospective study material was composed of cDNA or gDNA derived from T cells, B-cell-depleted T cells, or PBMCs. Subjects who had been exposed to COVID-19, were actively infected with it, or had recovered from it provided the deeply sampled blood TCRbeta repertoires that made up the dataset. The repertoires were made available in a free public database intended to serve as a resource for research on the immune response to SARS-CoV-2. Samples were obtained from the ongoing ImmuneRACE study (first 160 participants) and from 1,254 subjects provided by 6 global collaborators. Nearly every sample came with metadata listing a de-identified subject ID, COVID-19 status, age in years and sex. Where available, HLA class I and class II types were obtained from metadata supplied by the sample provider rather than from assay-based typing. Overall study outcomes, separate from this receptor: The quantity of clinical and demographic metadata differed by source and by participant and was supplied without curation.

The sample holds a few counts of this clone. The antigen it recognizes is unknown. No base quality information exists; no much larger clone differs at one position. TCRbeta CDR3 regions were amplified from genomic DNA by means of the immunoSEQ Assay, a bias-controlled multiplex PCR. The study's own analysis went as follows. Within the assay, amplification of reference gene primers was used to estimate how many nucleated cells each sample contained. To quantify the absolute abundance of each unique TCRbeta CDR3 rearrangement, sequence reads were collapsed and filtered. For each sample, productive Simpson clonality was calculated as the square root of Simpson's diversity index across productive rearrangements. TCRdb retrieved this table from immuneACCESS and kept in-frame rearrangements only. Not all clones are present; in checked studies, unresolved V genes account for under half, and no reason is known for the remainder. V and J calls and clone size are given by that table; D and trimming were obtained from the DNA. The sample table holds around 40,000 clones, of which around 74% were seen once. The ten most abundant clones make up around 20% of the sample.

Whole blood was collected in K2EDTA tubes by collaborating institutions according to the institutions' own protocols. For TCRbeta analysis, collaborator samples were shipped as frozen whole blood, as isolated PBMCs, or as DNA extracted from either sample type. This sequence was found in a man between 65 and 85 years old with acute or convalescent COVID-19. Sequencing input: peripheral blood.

The nucleotides read TGTGCCAGCAGTTCCGACAGGGCCCAGCCCCAGCATTTT. Translated, it gives CASSSDRAQPQHF. The chain is encoded by TRBV6-2 or TRBV6-3 joined to TRBJ1-5, with 7 middle bases fitting TRBD1. Relative to germline, V is missing 4 bases and J is missing 7 bases, with 4 bases of the junction outside any gene match. Per the germline V gene, MNHEY is the CDR1 and SVGEGT is the CDR2. Inclusive of the bounding cysteine and phenylalanine, the CDR3 is 13 residues long. Solely the CDR3 DNA is kept, with 39 bases framed from the first base.